Presented here are 2 T cell receptor beta chains from one specimen sequenced in a study of blood T cell repertoires in COVID-19. Only in-frame clones appear in the TCRdb table, and some are missing; sequencing was by immunoSEQ multiplex PCR. The table has under 170,000 clones, approximately 83% seen once. The specimen was peripheral blood. These receptors were taken from a man in his sixties or seventies with acute or convalescent COVID-19.

This clone was recorded once. This sequence joins TRBV5-4 and TRBJ2-5, with D perhaps TRBD2 (6 bases). Looked up from germline, CDR1 is SGHNT and CDR2 is YYREEE (reference sequence). This CDR3 region has 13 residues. Trimming stripped 2 bases from V and 3 bases from J, with 8 bases between. CDR3: CASSFLAEETQYF. In DNA, the CDR3 is TGTGCCAGCAGCTTTTTAGCGGAAGAGACCCAGTACTTC. The full variable domain, with the rest looked up from reference TRBV5-4 and TRBJ2-5, is ETGVTQSPTHLIKTRGQQVTLRCSSQSGHNTVSWYQQALGQGPQFIFQYYREEENGRGNFPPRFSGLQFPNYSSELNVNALELDDSALYLCASSFLAEETQYFGPGTRLLVL.

The chain is built from TRBV6-1 and TRBJ1-1; 10 bases align to TRBD1. CDR1 is MNHNS and CDR2 is SASEGT in the germline V gene. CDR3 length: 15 residues. V lost 3 bases, J lost 5 bases, and 6 bases stayed unmatched. For the CDR3, the DNA is TGTGCCAGCAGTGACCCTTTGGACAGGGGGACTGAAGCTTTCTTT. Amino acids: CASSDPLDRGTEAFF.